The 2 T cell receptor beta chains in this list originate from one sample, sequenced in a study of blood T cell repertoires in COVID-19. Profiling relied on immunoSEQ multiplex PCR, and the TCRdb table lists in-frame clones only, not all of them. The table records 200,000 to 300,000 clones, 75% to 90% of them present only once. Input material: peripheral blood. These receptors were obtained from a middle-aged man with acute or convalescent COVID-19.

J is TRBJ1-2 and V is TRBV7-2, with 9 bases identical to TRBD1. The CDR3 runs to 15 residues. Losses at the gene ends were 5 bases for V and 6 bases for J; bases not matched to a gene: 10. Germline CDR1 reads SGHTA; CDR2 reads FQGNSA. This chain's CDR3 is CASSARGGQGNGYTF. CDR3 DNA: TGTGCCAGCAGCGCCCGCGGGGGACAGGGCAATGGCTACACCTTC.

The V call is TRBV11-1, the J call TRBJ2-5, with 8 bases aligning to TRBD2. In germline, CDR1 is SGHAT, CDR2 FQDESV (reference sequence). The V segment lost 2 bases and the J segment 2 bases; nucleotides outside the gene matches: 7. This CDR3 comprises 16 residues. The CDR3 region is CASSLIVGLAQETQYF. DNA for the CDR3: TGTGCCAGCAGCTTAATTGTAGGACTAGCACAAGAGACCCAGTACTTC.